This entry lists 24 T cell receptor beta chains sequenced from one sample in a study of human T cells and chemical hapten exposure. TCRdb reprocessed the RACE reads with MiXCR, giving one entry per CDR3 protein. The sample holds about 120,000 distinct CDR3 sequences; about 11% are singletons and the top ten take more than 2%. The time point: patch test 3, about 24 weeks after DPC sensitization. Described treatment: therapeutic diphenylcyclopropenone sensitization with weekly scalp DPC. The sample here was whole blood, taken in connection with sensitization to the hapten diphenylcyclopropenone (DPC). Receptors were obtained from a woman aged 50 to 60 with alopecia areata. Some clones in this sample may be carry-over from other donors' samples.

This clonotype was counted ten times or more. V usage is TRBV7-2 and J usage is TRBJ2-1, with D unclear. CDR3 length: 13 amino acids. The germline gives CDR1 SGHTA, CDR2 FQGNSA. Trimming stripped 4 bases from V and 3 bases from J, with 7 bases between. The CDR3 sequence: CASSSSFYNEQFF. Written as DNA, the CDR3 is TGTGCCAGCAGCTCGTCGTTCTACAATGAGCAGTTCTTC.

This clonotype was picked up a small number of times. This chain joins TRBV29-1 and TRBJ1-1; D ambiguous. Per germline, CDR1 SQVTM and CDR2 ANQGSEA. This CDR3 contains 12 residues. V lost 7 bases and J lost 2, with 11 bases in between. In DNA, the CDR3 is TGCAGCGCTGGCGGCGGAAACACTGAAGCTTTCTTT. Translation: CSAGGGNTEAFF.

The CDR3 sequence: CASKPTGDGYTF. The CDR3 coding sequence is TGCGCCAGCAAGCCCACAGGCGATGGCTACACCTTC. The chain carries TRBV10-2 and TRBJ1-2; the D gene is possibly TRBD1 (5 bases). This CDR3 has 12 residues. The germline gives CDR1 WSHSY, CDR2 SAAADI. V lost 7 bases and J 6 bases, leaving 12 bases between the germline ends.

This clonotype showed up just a few times. V usage is TRBV5-4 and J usage is TRBJ2-3, with 10 bases that match TRBD2. Trimming took 1 base from V and 4 from J; bases not matched to a gene: 6. The germline gives CDR1 SGHNT, CDR2 YYREEE (reference sequence). The CDR3 consists of 16 residues. The CDR3 reads CASSLLAGGGADTQYF. As DNA, the CDR3 is TGTGCCAGCAGCTTGTTAGCGGGGGGAGGAGCAGATACGCAGTATTTT.

This clonotype was detected ten times or more. This chain connects TRBV29-1 to TRBJ1-2, with a weak D call TRBD1 (6 bases). The CDR3 has 15 residues. The V end was cut by 6 bases, the J end by 3 bases, with 20 bases between. Germline V lookup: CDR1 SQVTM, CDR2 ANQGSEA. The CDR3 sequence is CSVTAYGGADYGYTF. In DNA, the CDR3 is TGCAGCGTCACGGCTTACGGGGGCGCCGACTATGGCTACACCTTC.

The chain carries TRBV12-3 or TRBV12-4 and TRBJ1-1; D is ambiguous. The V and J ends lost 2 bases and 7 bases respectively, with 11 bases between them. The CDR3 is made up of 13 amino acids. CDR3 in amino acids: CASSLKGYGEAFF. The CDR3 region has the DNA TGTGCCAGCAGTTTAAAGGGATACGGTGAAGCTTTCTTT.

This clonotype was found a few times. The rearrangement links TRBV20-1 to TRBJ1-5; D possibly corresponds to TRBD1 (6 bases). The CDR3 runs 17 residues. V was cut by 0 bases and J by 6 bases, with 21 bases left in between. Germline V CDR1 and CDR2: DFQATT, SNEGSKA (reference sequence). The CDR3 DNA reads as TGCAGTGCTAGAGATGGACAGCTTATCAGAACCGGTCAGCCCCAGCATTTT. It codes for CSARDGQLIRTGQPQHF.

In this sample, this clonotype turned up a few times. The chain employs TRBV7-9 and TRBJ2-6, with TRBD2 matching over 9 bases. CDR3 length: 20 amino acids. Germline V lookup: CDR1 SEHNR, CDR2 FQNEAQ (reference sequence). With 2 bases clipped from V and 0 bases from J, the junction kept 11 bases outside the gene matches. CDR3 sequence (DNA): TGTGCCAGCAGCTTACCTATGGCTAGCGGGGTGGCCTCTGGGGCCAACGTCCTGACTTTC. The encoded protein is CASSLPMASGVASGANVLTF.

A few counts support this clonotype. The V gene is TRBV7-9, the J gene TRBJ1-5; D gene unclear. Trimming removed 3 bases at V and 6 bases at J, with 9 bases between. The CDR3 consists of 13 residues. CDR1 and CDR2 (germline): SEHNR, FQNEAQ (reference sequence). CDR3 region: CASSLEGAQPQHF. In DNA, the CDR3 is TGTGCCAGCAGCTTGGAGGGCGCTCAGCCCCAGCATTTT.

Concerning this clonotype: One end of the junction varies from germline; a read error may be responsible. This CDR3 is CASSFADRSLGQPQNF. The CDR3 DNA follows: TGTGCCAGCAGCTTCGCGGACAGGTCCCTAGGTCAGCCCCAGAATTTT. The chain employs TRBV7-8 and TRBJ1-5, with 7 bases fitting TRBD1. The length of the CDR3 is 16 residues. CDR1 is SGHVS, CDR2 FQNEAQ, per germline.

The chain links TRBV20-1 to TRBJ2-5, with 10 bases identical to TRBD1. Germline V CDR1 and CDR2: DFQATT, SNEGSKA (reference sequence). This CDR3 has 17 residues. V trimming: 1 base; J trimming: 2 bases; junction bases outside the gene matches: 10. The CDR3 DNA sequence: TGCAGTGCTAGAGGGGTCGGGACAGGGGATTTACAAGAGACCCAGTACTTC. It codes for CSARGVGTGDLQETQYF.

The rearrangement uses TRBV30 and TRBJ2-7; D unresolved. The CDR3 is 12 residues long. Germline V lookup: CDR1 GTSNPN, CDR2 SVGIG (reference sequence). Trimming stripped 3 bases from V and 5 bases from J, with 11 bases between. CDR3 in amino acids: CAWRSEVHEQYF. CDR3 DNA: TGTGCCTGGAGGTCCGAAGTCCACGAGCAGTACTTC. The full variable domain, in which reference TRBV30 and TRBJ2-7 provide the parts outside the CDR3, is SQTIHQWPATLVQPVGSPLSLECTVEGTSNPNLYWYRQAAGRGLQLLFYSVGIGQISSEVPQNLSASRPQDRQFILSSKKLLLSDSGFYLCAWRSEVHEQYFGPGTRLTVT.

The genes are TRBV7-6 and TRBJ2-7; 10 bases are shared with TRBD2. The trim removed 1 base at V and 7 bases at J, leaving 13 bases unmatched. This CDR3 contains 17 residues. Germline values: CDR1 SGHVS, CDR2 FNYEAQ. The CDR3 sequence: CASSLELAGLSLGEQYF. Written as DNA, the CDR3 is TGTGCCAGCAGCTTAGAACTAGCGGGGCTCTCCCTTGGGGAGCAGTACTTC.

This clonotype was seen at least ten times. V gene TRBV19 combines with J gene TRBJ2-1; D is undetermined. With 0 bases removed from V and 4 bases from J, the gap between germline ends came to 7 bases. Germline V gives CDR1 LNHDA, CDR2 SQIVND (reference sequence). This CDR3 is 14 amino acids long. For the CDR3, the DNA is TGTGCCAGTAGTATAGATTGGGTTTACAATGAGCAGTTCTTC. Its protein product is CASSIDWVYNEQFF. The variable domain in full, with the rest retrieved from reference TRBV19 and TRBJ2-1, is DGGITQSPKYLFRKEGQNVTLSCEQNLNHDAMYWYRQDPGQGLRLIYYSQIVNDFQKGDIAEGYSVSREKKESFPLTVTSAQKNPTAFYLCASSIDWVYNEQFFGPGTRLTVL.

This chain joins TRBV11-2 and TRBJ2-1; D is perhaps TRBD2 (6 bases). The CDR3 has 15 residues. Deletions cut 3 bases from V and 2 bases from J, with 11 bases between. Germline V lookup: CDR1 SGHAT, CDR2 FQNNGV. This chain's CDR3 is CASSFGGTAYNEQFF. The CDR3 bases are TGTGCCAGCAGCTTCGGGGGAACCGCCTACAATGAGCAGTTCTTC.

This clonotype has more than one count but fewer than ten. The chain combines TRBV28 with TRBJ2-7, with a possible D match to TRBD2 (6 bases). The V and J ends lost 8 bases and 4 bases respectively, with 9 bases between them. The CDR3 runs to 11 residues. Per germline, CDR1 MDHEN and CDR2 SYDVKM. CDR3 nucleotides: TGTGCCAGCCGGGGGATATACGAGCAGTACTTC. This sequence encodes CASRGIYEQYF.

This sequence joins TRBV29-1 and TRBJ2-7; possible D gene TRBD1, 6 bases. CDR3 length equals 12 residues. Germline V CDR1 and CDR2: SQVTM, ANQGSEA. Deletions cut 7 bases from V and 0 bases from J, with 10 bases between. The CDR3 DNA sequence: TGCAGCGGTCAGGACAGCTCCTACGAGCAGTACTTC. It yields the protein CSGQDSSYEQYF.

The CDR3 sequence: CASSLMSGGGDEAFF. The CDR3 DNA follows: TGTGCCAGCAGCCTTATGTCAGGGGGCGGTGATGAAGCTTTCTTT. The V gene is TRBV7-2, the J gene TRBJ1-1; 8 bases map to TRBD1. Germline V gene lookup returns CDR1 SGHTA and CDR2 FQGNSA. The CDR3 loop spans 15 amino acids. Unmatched junction bases numbered 12, after V lost 5 bases and J lost 7 bases.

This chain uses TRBV7-3 with TRBJ1-3; a weak D match, TRBD1 (5 bases). The V gene's germline CDR1 is SGHTA and CDR2 FQGTGA. This CDR3 region has 16 residues. Trimming took 5 bases from V and 0 from J, leaving 14 bases between them. The CDR3 region is CASSVGPQDSGNTIYF. The CDR3 nucleotides are TGTGCCAGCAGCGTAGGGCCACAGGACTCTGGAAACACCATATATTTT. The whole variable domain, remainder taken from reference TRBV7-3 and TRBJ1-3, is GAGVSQTPSNKVTEKGKYVELRCDPISGHTALYWYRQSLGQGPEFLIYFQGTGAADDSGLPNDRFFAVRPEGSVSTLKIQRTERGDSAVYLCASSVGPQDSGNTIYFGEGSWLTVV.

The sample holds one count of this clonotype. The V call is TRBV7-9, the J call TRBJ1-2; D call uncertain. The CDR3 spans 14 residues. From germline, CDR1 is SEHNR and CDR2 FQNEAQ (reference sequence). Trimming cost V 4 bases and J 2 bases, with 11 bases left between them. The CDR3 loop reads CASSSTDGNYGYTF. The CDR3 nucleotides read TGTGCCAGCAGCTCGACGGACGGGAACTATGGCTACACCTTC. Full variable domain (outside the CDR3, taken from reference TRBV7-9 and TRBJ1-2): DTGVSQNPRHKITKRGQNVTFRCDPISEHNRLYWYRQTLGQGPEFLTYFQNEAQLEKSRLLSDRFSAERPKGSFSTLEIQRTEQGDSAMYLCASSSTDGNYGYTFGSGTRLTVV.

This clonotype showed up many times. V gene TRBV29-1 combines with J gene TRBJ2-1, with D perhaps assigned TRBD1 or TRBD2 (6 bases each). The CDR3 loop spans 15 amino acids. V lost 2 bases to trimming and J lost 4 bases, with 15 bases between them. Germline-derived CDR1 and CDR2 are SQVTM and ANQGSEA. The CDR3 DNA is TGCAGCGTTGAACATCAAACAGGGAGGTACAATGAGCAGTTCTTC. Translated, it gives CSVEHQTGRYNEQFF.

V is TRBV6-2 or TRBV6-3 and J is TRBJ1-1; D possibly corresponds to TRBD1 (5 bases). There are 17 residues in the CDR3. V was cut by 4 bases and J by 1 base, with 19 bases left in between. Germline V gene data show CDR1 as MNHEY and CDR2 as SVGEGT. Here the CDR3 DNA reads TGTGCCAGCAGTTCTCCCTCGACAGCCACCTGGAACACTGAAGCTTTCTTT. It is translated as CASSSPSTATWNTEAFF.

This clonotype was counted at least ten times. The V and J genes are TRBV7-9 and TRBJ2-3; no reliable D call. Germline V gene data show CDR1 as SEHNR and CDR2 as FQNEAQ (reference sequence). The CDR3 loop spans 12 amino acids. V was shortened by 2 bases and J by 2 bases, with 2 bases between the two germline ends. The CDR3 protein is CASSLFTDTQYF. The CDR3 DNA reads TGTGCCAGCAGCTTATTCACAGATACGCAGTATTTT. Full variable domain (remainder filled in from reference TRBV7-9 and TRBJ2-3): DTGVSQNPRHKITKRGQNVTFRCDPISEHNRLYWYRQTLGQGPEFLTYFQNEAQLEKSRLLSDRFSAERPKGSFSTLEIQRTEQGDSAMYLCASSLFTDTQYFGPGTRLTVL.

This clonotype was observed many times. This chain links TRBV12-3 or TRBV12-4 with TRBJ2-3; 8 bases line up with TRBD2. The CDR3 runs to 16 residues. Trimming took 1 base from V and 5 from J; bases not matched to a gene: 8. The DNA for the CDR3 is TGTGCCAGCAGTTTAGAACTGAGCGGGAGTAGAGATACGCAGTATTTT. Protein product: CASSLELSGSRDTQYF.